Listed below are T cell receptor beta chains from one sample, sequenced in a study of blood T cells in healthy people across ages. TCRdb ran MiXCR on the 5' RACE reads and lists one entry per CDR3 protein. The sample yields roughly 800,000 distinct CDR3 sequences, more than 25% seen once. The sample also formed part of further work on T cells of mothers and their children.

Sequencing was carried out using blood. The receptors stem from a boy aged 5-17 years in good health. Each CDR3 is given with its conserved first and last residue. The D gene is left open where the match is weak. Clone size is given for some rows only: seen once, a few or many times, or a class if the clone is expanded.

j_call: TRBJ2-1; clone_size: few; v_call: TRBV12-3/TRBV12-4; d_call: TRBD2; cdr3_aa: CASSRLAGGNKNEQFF; cdr3_nt: TGTGCCAGCAGCCGACTAGCGGGGGGCAACAAAAATGAGCAGTTCTTC
j_call: TRBJ1-1; clone_size: NA; v_call: TRBV28; d_call: NA; cdr3_aa: CASSSWTEGEAFF; cdr3_nt: TGTGCCAGCAGTTCCTGGACGGAAGGTGAAGCTTTCTTT
j_call: TRBJ1-1; clone_size: few; v_call: TRBV19; d_call: TRBD1; cdr3_aa: CASSRQGRTTEAFF; cdr3_nt: TGTGCCAGTAGTAGACAGGGGCGAACCACTGAAGCTTTCTTT
j_call: TRBJ2-7; clone_size: few; v_call: TRBV2; d_call: NA; cdr3_aa: CASKARGFPYEQYF; cdr3_nt: TGTGCCAGCAAGGCGCGGGGATTCCCCTACGAGCAGTACTTC
j_call: TRBJ2-7; clone_size: NA; v_call: TRBV6-5; d_call: NA; cdr3_aa: CASSAPPERVQYF; cdr3_nt: TGTGCCAGCAGTGCCCCTCCGGAGAGGGTGCAGTACTTC
j_call: TRBJ2-1; clone_size: NA; v_call: TRBV29-1; d_call: TRBD2; cdr3_aa: CSVALRLAGGQEQFF; cdr3_nt: TGCAGCGTTGCCCTTAGACTAGCGGGGGGGCAGGAGCAGTTCTTC
j_call: TRBJ2-7; clone_size: few; v_call: TRBV20-1; d_call: TRBD1; cdr3_aa: CSAGGTGSLYEQYF; cdr3_nt: TGCAGTGCTGGGGGGACAGGGTCCCTCTACGAGCAGTACTTC
j_call: TRBJ2-2; clone_size: NA; v_call: TRBV5-1; d_call: NA; cdr3_aa: CASSAAEGELFF; cdr3_nt: TGCGCCAGCAGCGCGGCCGAGGGGGAGCTGTTTTTT
j_call: TRBJ2-5; clone_size: NA; v_call: TRBV3-1; d_call: NA; cdr3_aa: CASSQERNLKVGETQYF; cdr3_nt: TGTGCCAGCAGCCAAGAGCGGAACTTGAAGGTCGGGGAGACCCAGTACTTC
j_call: TRBJ1-4; clone_size: NA; v_call: TRBV4-1; d_call: NA; cdr3_aa: CASSPGERARSLFF; cdr3_nt: TGCGCCAGCAGCCCGGGAGAGAGGGCCCGTAGCCTGTTTTTT
j_call: TRBJ2-3; clone_size: NA; v_call: TRBV6-5; d_call: TRBD2; cdr3_aa: CASRPPGLAGGPDTQYF; cdr3_nt: TGTGCCAGCAGACCCCCGGGACTAGCGGGGGGCCCAGATACGCAGTATTTT
j_call: TRBJ2-5; clone_size: few; v_call: TRBV18; d_call: NA; cdr3_aa: CASWWQETQYF; cdr3_nt: TGTGCCAGCTGGTGGCAAGAGACCCAGTACTTC
j_call: TRBJ2-7; clone_size: few; v_call: TRBV29-1; d_call: NA; cdr3_aa: CSVEATGSYEQYF; cdr3_nt: TGCAGCGTTGAGGCGACAGGCTCCTACGAGCAGTACTTC
j_call: TRBJ2-1; clone_size: few; v_call: TRBV12-5; d_call: TRBD2; cdr3_aa: CASGLKYLGTSSYNEQFF; cdr3_nt: TGTGCTAGTGGCCTGAAGTACCTCGGGACTAGCTCCTACAATGAGCAGTTCTTC
j_call: TRBJ1-5; clone_size: NA; v_call: TRBV6-5; d_call: TRBD1; cdr3_aa: CASGTGGLLNQPQHF; cdr3_nt: TGTGCCAGCGGGACAGGGGGCTTATTGAATCAGCCCCAGCATTTT
j_call: TRBJ2-7; clone_size: NA; v_call: TRBV6-7; d_call: TRBD1; cdr3_aa: CASRLNRGHEQYF; cdr3_nt: TGTGCCAGCAGGCTAAACAGGGGGCATGAGCAGTACTTC
j_call: TRBJ1-1; clone_size: NA; v_call: TRBV29-1; d_call: TRBD1; cdr3_aa: CSVDRTGGRAFF; cdr3_nt: TGCAGCGTTGATCGGACAGGGGGCAGAGCTTTCTTT
j_call: TRBJ2-7; clone_size: NA; v_call: TRBV12-3/TRBV12-4; d_call: NA; cdr3_aa: CASSLGGVRAYEQYF; cdr3_nt: TGTGCCAGCAGTTTAGGAGGAGTCAGGGCCTACGAGCAGTACTTC
j_call: TRBJ2-5; clone_size: few; v_call: TRBV7-6; d_call: TRBD2; cdr3_aa: CAGSLGGGETQYF; cdr3_nt: TGTGCCGGCAGCTTAGGCGGGGGTGAGACCCAGTACTTC
j_call: TRBJ1-2; clone_size: once; v_call: TRBV6-6; d_call: NA; cdr3_aa: CASSYIGGYYGYTF; cdr3_nt: TGTGCCAGCAGTTACATTGGGGGCTACTATGGCTACACCTTC
j_call: TRBJ1-2; clone_size: NA; v_call: TRBV28; d_call: TRBD1; cdr3_aa: CASSLRQGMGYGYTF; cdr3_nt: TGTGCCAGCAGTTTACGACAGGGGATGGGCTATGGCTACACCTTC
j_call: TRBJ2-4; clone_size: NA; v_call: TRBV2; d_call: TRBD2; cdr3_aa: CASSWGLADVLAKNIQYF; cdr3_nt: TGTGCCAGCAGCTGGGGACTAGCGGACGTTCTAGCCAAAAACATTCAGTACTTC
j_call: TRBJ2-5; clone_size: NA; v_call: TRBV20-1; d_call: TRBD1; cdr3_aa: CSAGQGAETQYF; cdr3_nt: TGCAGTGCTGGACAGGGGGCTGAGACCCAGTACTTC
j_call: TRBJ1-2; clone_size: few; v_call: TRBV7-9; d_call: TRBD1; cdr3_aa: CASSPGPGGTYGYTF; cdr3_nt: TGTGCCAGCAGCCCAGGACCAGGGGGGACCTATGGCTACACCTTC
j_call: TRBJ2-5; clone_size: NA; v_call: TRBV24-1; d_call: NA; cdr3_aa: CATSDLRDDQYF; cdr3_nt: TGTGCCACCAGTGATTTAAGGGACGACCAGTACTTC
j_call: TRBJ2-1; clone_size: NA; v_call: TRBV16; d_call: NA; cdr3_aa: CASSPNTGAGTNNEQFF; cdr3_nt: TGTGCCAGCAGCCCAAACACAGGGGCCGGGACTAACAATGAGCAGTTCTTC
j_call: TRBJ2-7; clone_size: NA; v_call: TRBV25-1; d_call: NA; cdr3_aa: CASSEGTSYEQYF; cdr3_nt: TGTGCCAGCAGTGAAGGGACAAGCTACGAGCAGTACTTC
j_call: TRBJ2-5; clone_size: NA; v_call: TRBV18; d_call: NA; cdr3_aa: CASSHGLPSEETQYF; cdr3_nt: TGTGCCAGCTCACACGGACTCCCCAGCGAAGAGACCCAGTACTTC
j_call: TRBJ1-5; clone_size: NA; v_call: TRBV28; d_call: NA; cdr3_aa: CASSSPVGDKDQPQHF; cdr3_nt: TGTGCCAGCAGTTCCCCCGTGGGGGATAAGGATCAGCCCCAGCATTTT
j_call: TRBJ1-1; clone_size: few; v_call: TRBV16; d_call: NA; cdr3_aa: CAGSQSSLNTEAFF; cdr3_nt: TGTGCCGGCAGCCAATCATCACTGAACACTGAAGCTTTCTTT
j_call: TRBJ2-7; clone_size: NA; v_call: TRBV14; d_call: TRBD2; cdr3_aa: CASSQVGLAGGLYEQYF; cdr3_nt: TGTGCCAGCAGCCAAGTTGGGCTAGCGGGGGGCCTCTACGAGCAGTACTTC
j_call: TRBJ2-1; clone_size: NA; v_call: TRBV5-1; d_call: NA; cdr3_aa: CASSLETSNEQFF; cdr3_nt: TGCGCCAGCAGCTTGGAGACTAGCAATGAGCAGTTCTTC
j_call: TRBJ1-6; clone_size: NA; v_call: TRBV2; d_call: NA; cdr3_aa: CASSESQGNNSPLHF; cdr3_nt: TGTGCCAGCAGTGAATCCCAGGGGAATAATTCACCCCTCCACTTT